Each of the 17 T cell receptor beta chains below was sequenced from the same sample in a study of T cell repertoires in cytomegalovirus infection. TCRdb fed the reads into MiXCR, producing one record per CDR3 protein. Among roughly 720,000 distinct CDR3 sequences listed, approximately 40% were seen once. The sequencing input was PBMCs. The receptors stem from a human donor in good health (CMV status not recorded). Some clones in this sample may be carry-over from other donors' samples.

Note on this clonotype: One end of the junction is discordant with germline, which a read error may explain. The CDR3 DNA follows: TGTGCCAGCAGTCGAATGGTCCTTAATAGCAATCAGCCCCATCATTTT. Its translation: CASSRMVLNSNQPHHF. V is TRBV28 and J is TRBJ1-5, with D hard to call. The CDR3 totals 16 residues. Germline CDR1 is MDHEN and CDR2 is SYDVKM.

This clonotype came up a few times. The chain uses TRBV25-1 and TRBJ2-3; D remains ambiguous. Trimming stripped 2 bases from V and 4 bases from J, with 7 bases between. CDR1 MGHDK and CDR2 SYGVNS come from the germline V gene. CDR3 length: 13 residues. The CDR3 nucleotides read TGTGCCAGCAGTGAAGCCCAGTCAGATACGCAGTATTTT. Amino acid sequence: CASSEAQSDTQYF.

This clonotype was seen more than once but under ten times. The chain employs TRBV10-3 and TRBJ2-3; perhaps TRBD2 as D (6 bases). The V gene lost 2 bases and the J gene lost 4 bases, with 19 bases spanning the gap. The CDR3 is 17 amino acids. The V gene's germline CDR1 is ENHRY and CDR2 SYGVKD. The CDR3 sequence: CAISEAGIAVAPDTQYF. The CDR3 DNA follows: TGTGCCATCAGTGAGGCGGGGATAGCAGTCGCCCCAGATACGCAGTATTTT.

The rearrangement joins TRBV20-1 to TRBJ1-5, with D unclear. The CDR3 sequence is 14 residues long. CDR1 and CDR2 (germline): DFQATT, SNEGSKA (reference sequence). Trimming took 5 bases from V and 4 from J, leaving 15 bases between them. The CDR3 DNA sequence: TGCAGTGCTCGAGTTCTTGGAAAAAATCAGCCCCAGCATTTT. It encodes CSARVLGKNQPQHF.

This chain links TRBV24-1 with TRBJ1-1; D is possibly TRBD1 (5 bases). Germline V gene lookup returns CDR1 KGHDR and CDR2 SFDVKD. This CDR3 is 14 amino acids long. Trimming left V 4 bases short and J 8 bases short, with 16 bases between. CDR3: CATSDRQGLWEAFF. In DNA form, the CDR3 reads TGTGCCACCAGTGACCGCCAGGGCCTCTGGGAAGCTTTCTTT.

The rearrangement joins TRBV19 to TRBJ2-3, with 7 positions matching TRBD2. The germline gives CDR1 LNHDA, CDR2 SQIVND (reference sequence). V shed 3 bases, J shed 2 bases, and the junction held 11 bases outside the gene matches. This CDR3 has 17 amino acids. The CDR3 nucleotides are TGTGCCAGTAGTATCTTCGGTGGCGGGACTATCACAGATACGCAGTATTTT. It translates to CASSIFGGGTITDTQYF.

The CDR3 protein is CAWSASRTSGSTDTQYF. The CDR3 DNA sequence: TGTGCCTGGAGTGCCTCTCGGACTAGCGGAAGCACAGATACGCAGTATTTT. The chain has TRBV30 and TRBJ2-3, with 10 bases matching TRBD2. This CDR3 has 17 residues. Germline trimming cut 1 base from V and 0 bases from J; bases unmatched to any gene: 7. Looked up from germline, CDR1 is GTSNPN and CDR2 is SVGIG (reference sequence). The full variable domain, completed using reference TRBV30 and TRBJ2-3, is SQTIHQWPATLVQPVGSPLSLECTVEGTSNPNLYWYRQAAGRGLQLLFYSVGIGQISSEVPQNLSASRPQDRQFILSSKKLLLSDSGFYLCAWSASRTSGSTDTQYFGPGTRLTVL.

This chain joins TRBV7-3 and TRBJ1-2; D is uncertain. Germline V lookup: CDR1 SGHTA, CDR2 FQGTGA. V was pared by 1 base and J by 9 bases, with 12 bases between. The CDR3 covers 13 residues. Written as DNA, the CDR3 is TGTGCCAGCAGCTTAAGGTCGGTGGTTTGCTACACCTTC. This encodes CASSLRSVVCYTF.

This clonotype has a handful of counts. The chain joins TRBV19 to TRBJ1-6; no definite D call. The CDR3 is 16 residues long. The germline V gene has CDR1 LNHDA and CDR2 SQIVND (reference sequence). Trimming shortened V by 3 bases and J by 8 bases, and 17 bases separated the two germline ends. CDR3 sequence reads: CASSILRSDGDSPLHF. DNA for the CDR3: TGTGCCAGTAGTATCCTGAGATCGGACGGAGATTCACCCCTCCACTTT.

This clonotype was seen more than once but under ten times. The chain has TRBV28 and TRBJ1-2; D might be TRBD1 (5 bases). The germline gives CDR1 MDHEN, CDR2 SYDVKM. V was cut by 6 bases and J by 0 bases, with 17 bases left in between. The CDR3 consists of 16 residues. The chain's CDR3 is CASSRLGQGANYGYTF. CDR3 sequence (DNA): TGTGCCAGCAGCCGCCTGGGCCAGGGAGCTAACTATGGCTACACCTTC.

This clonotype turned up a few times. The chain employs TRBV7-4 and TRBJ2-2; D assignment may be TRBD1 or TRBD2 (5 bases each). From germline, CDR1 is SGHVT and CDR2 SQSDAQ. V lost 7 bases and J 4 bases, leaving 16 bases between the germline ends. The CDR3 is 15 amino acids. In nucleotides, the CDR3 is TGTGCCAGCACCCGATCGGGGCAGACCACCGGGGAGCTGTTTTTT. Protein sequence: CASTRSGQTTGELFF. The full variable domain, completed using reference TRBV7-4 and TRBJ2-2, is GAGVSQSPRYKVAKRGRDVALRCDSISGHVTLYWYRQTLGQGSEVLTYSQSDAQRDKSGRPSGRFSAERPERSVSTLKIQRTEQGDSAVYLCASTRSGQTTGELFFGEGSRLTVL.

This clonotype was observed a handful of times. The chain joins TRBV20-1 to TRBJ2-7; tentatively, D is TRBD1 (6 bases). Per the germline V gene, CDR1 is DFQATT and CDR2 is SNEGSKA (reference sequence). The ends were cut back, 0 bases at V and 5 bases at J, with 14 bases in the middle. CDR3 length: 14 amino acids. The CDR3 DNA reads TGCAGTGCTAGAGATAGGTTGGGACACCACGAGCAGTACTTC. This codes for CSARDRLGHHEQYF.

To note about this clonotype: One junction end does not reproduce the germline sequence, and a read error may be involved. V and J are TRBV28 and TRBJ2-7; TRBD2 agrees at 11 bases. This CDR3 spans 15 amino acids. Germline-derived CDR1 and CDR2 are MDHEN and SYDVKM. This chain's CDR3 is CASSSIAGGPREPYF. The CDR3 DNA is TGTGCCAGCAGTTCAATAGCGGGAGGGCCACGGGAGCCGTACTTC.

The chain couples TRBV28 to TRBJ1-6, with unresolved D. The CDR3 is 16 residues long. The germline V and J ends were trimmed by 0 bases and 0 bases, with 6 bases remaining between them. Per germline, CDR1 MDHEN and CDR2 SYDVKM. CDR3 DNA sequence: TGTGCCAGCAGTTTATGGCCTAGCTCCTATAATTCACCCCTCCACTTT. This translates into CASSLWPSSYNSPLHF.

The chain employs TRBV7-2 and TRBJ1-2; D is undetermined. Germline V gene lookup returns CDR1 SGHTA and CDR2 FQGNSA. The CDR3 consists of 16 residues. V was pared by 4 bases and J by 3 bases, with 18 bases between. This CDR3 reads CASSSTGGRVDYGYTF. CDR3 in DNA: TGTGCCAGCAGCTCGACTGGAGGGCGCGTGGACTATGGCTACACCTTC.

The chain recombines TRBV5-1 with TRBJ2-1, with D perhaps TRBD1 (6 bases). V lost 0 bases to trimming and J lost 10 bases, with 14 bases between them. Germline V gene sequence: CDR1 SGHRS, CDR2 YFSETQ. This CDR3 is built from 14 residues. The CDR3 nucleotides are TGCGCCAGCAGCTTGGGGTGGGGGCGACCGGAGCAGTTCTTC. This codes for CASSLGWGRPEQFF. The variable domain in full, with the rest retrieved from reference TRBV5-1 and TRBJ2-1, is KAGVTQTPRYLIKTRGQQVTLSCSPISGHRSVSWYQQTPGQGLQFLFEYFSETQRNKGNFPGRFSGRQFSNSRSEMNVSTLELGDSALYLCASSLGWGRPEQFFGPGTRLTVL.

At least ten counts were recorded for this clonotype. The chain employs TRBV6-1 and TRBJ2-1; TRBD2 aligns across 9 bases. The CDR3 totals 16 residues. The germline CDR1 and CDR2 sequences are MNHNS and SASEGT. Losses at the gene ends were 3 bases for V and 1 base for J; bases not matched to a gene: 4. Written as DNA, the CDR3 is TGTGCCAGCAGTGAGTCCGCGGGAGGGTCCTACAATGAGCAGTTCTTC. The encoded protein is CASSESAGGSYNEQFF.